This TCR beta chain was documented in a study of T cell responses to AZD1222 COVID-19 vaccine (dated by TCRdb to the early 2020s). Background on the whole study: AZD1222 recipients given second doses at about 4 weeks or at about 12 weeks were pooled, since spike-specific TCR depth and breadth were not found to differ between the two schedules. A total of 233 trial participants underwent TCR sequencing, of whom 200 to 220 received two doses of AZD1222 and some 25 received two doses of the MenACWY control vaccine. Trial participants were enrolled into age subgroups of 18-55, 56-69 and 70-plus years, which contained about 150, 27 and 61 TCR-sequenced participants, respectively. Here is what the overall study found, with its caveats: The 56-69-year group was small, and its depth increase did not reach significance, likely because of low power. Because no day 14 peak-response samples were available, the repertoires could be characterized only after the peak T cell response. Reportedly, almost half of the unique spike-specific TCRs recognized epitopes lying outside the regions that are mutated in the B.1.351 and B.1.1.7 variants. Conclusions about previously exposed vaccinees are limited because only five to seven AZD1222 recipients were SARS-CoV-2 seropositive at baseline. The vaccine-associated CD4 TCRs covered the entire spike protein, and the dominant responses fell in regions 160-218 and 743-854. After two AZD1222 doses, both the breadth and the depth of spike-specific TCRs were significantly higher than at day 0 and than in MenACWY recipients. Most participants were white British and females outnumbered males, and the authors suggested that clonal diversity may have been underestimated.

This clone showed up just once. The antigen this receptor binds is unknown. Per-nucleotide qualities are absent, and no much larger clonotype sits a single base away. The CDR3 regions of human TCRbeta chains were subjected to immunosequencing. Under the source paper's analysis protocol: TCRs in the repertoires were matched against a reference library of SARS-CoV-2-specific TCRs that had been generated with the MIRA antigen-specificity platform. Breadth was defined as the fraction of unique TCRs that were SARS-CoV-2-associated, and depth was defined as the fraction of total T cells that were SARS-CoV-2-associated. Each spike-specific TCR was assigned to its reactive spike region and to a CD4 or CD8 class using the MIRA data. Log10-transformed breadth and depth values were compared by one-way ANOVA with Sidak's multiple comparisons tests. TCRdb mirrors the immuneACCESS table, restricted to in-frame sequences. Some clones are absent from its copies; in checked studies, under half trace to an unresolved V gene, and the reason for the others is unknown. Clone size and the V and J calls come from that table; the DNA yielded D and trimming. Counted in this sample were around 99,000 clones; 85% to 95% of them appeared once. Of the sample, roughly an eighth is held by the ten largest clones.

The CDR3 starts with the cysteine, ends with the phenylalanine, and has 14 residues. Of all the DNA, just the CDR3 is kept, 42 bases in frame from base 1. CDR1 LGHNA and CDR2 YNFKEQ were looked up in the germline V gene. V loses 1 base, J loses 3 bases, and the germline ends lie 9 bases apart. The time point label here, explained by the study, means: baseline before first vaccination. Samples from vaccinated people were obtained from the UK trials COV001 and COV002, which included a single-blind randomized controlled phase 2/3 trial of AZD1222 (ChAdOx1 nCoV-19) in healthy adults. For TCRbeta chain sequencing, PBMC samples were collected from trial participants at day 0 and at day 28 after the second dose.

This sequence was found in an adult in good health. The chain was built from TRBV4-2 and TRBJ2-5, with an unclear D gene assignment. This material consisted of peripheral blood, taken on day 0 of AZD1222 vaccination. Here the CDR3 is given as CASSQGFSEETQYF. The nucleotide sequence is TGTGCCAGCAGCCAAGGTTTTTCCGAAGAGACCCAGTACTTC.